The T cell receptor (beta chain) described here comes from a study of CD8 T cells in ankylosing spondylitis (TCRdb year 2017). Study-wide context: The study set out to find disease-linked TCR variants by profiling T cell receptor beta repertoires in ankylosing spondylitis patients and healthy donors. The full study cohort was made up of 20 to 25 ankylosing spondylitis patients and fewer than 120 healthy donors. Peripheral blood was sampled, and synovial fluid was also collected from ankylosing spondylitis patients.

Points the paper makes about the study in general: In peripheral blood, the disease-linked clones were found at relatively low frequencies and had a CD8+ phenotype. Some TCR beta motif variants had previously been reported in synovial fluid and blood of reactive arthritis patients, which suggested common disease-initiation mechanisms. According to the report, matched synovial fluid samples from ankylosing spondylitis patients were significantly enriched for the disease-linked clones. A TCR beta motif made up of several highly homologous amino acid variants appeared to be characteristic of blood from ankylosing spondylitis patients.

TCRdb shows the sequencer as Illumina HiSeq 2500. Quantitative 5'-RACE with molecular barcodes was used to prepare TCR beta libraries. Per the original workflow: A new computational method, built on a probabilistic model of VDJ rearrangement, was used to identify disease-linked TCR variants. TCRdb trimmed the raw reads at Q25, called clones with MiXCR and kept productive beta chains. Rows merge per CDR3 protein into single entries with the most common DNA and genes. These V and J calls are TCRdb output, not the study's own analysis. This sample comprises approximately 240,000 distinct CDR3 sequences, 20% to 30% of them detected only once. The leading ten clones occupy roughly 0.67% of the sample. Worth noting for this clonotype: Its antigen target is currently unknown. No qualities accompany the bases; no much larger clone lies one base away.

From a lookup of the germline V gene, CDR1 and CDR2 are SGHRS and YFSETQ. The CDR3 covers 14 residues, taking in both the cysteine and the phenylalanine. Of the read, only the CDR3 DNA is kept; its 42 bases are in frame from base 1. V is pared back by 3 bases and J by 4 bases, with 12 bases lying between the germline termini. Material: blood, either unsorted or a sorted T cell fraction (not recorded which). The chain links TRBV5-1 with TRBJ2-3, and perhaps TRBD1 as D gene, on 6 matching bases. The TCR originated in a male donor with ankylosing spondylitis or in good health (not recorded which). Here the CDR3 is given as CASSWSRGPDTQYF. In nucleotides, the sequence is TGCGCCAGCAGCTGGTCCAGGGGCCCAGATACGCAGTATTTT.